This T cell receptor beta chain was identified in a study of technical replicates of blood from a few donors. Germline CDR1 and CDR2: MNHNS and SASEGT. The CDR3 covers 14 residues. Trimming removed 7 bases from V and 4 bases from J; junction bases left unmatched: 9. Measured with immunoSEQ multiplex PCR; TCRdb has only the in-frame clones, and not every one. The sample shows about 88,000 clones, around 93% of them seen only once. This sequence joins TRBV6-1 and TRBJ2-7; 8 bases are shared with TRBD1. The receptor comes from a human donor in good health. Sequencing input: T cells isolated from PBMCs. This chain's CDR3 is CASIEGQVPYEQYF. The CDR3 DNA reads as TGTGCCAGCATCGAGGGACAGGTTCCATACGAGCAGTACTTC.